One sample yielded the 14 T cell receptor beta chains listed below, sequenced in a study of PD-L1 blockade in urothelial cancer. This table comes from immunoSEQ multiplex PCR, and its TCRdb copy is limited to in-frame clones, with some not included. This sample has tens of thousands of clones; 85% to 95% occur once, and the top ten carry around 10%. The specimen comprised PBMCs, sampled around atezolizumab (anti-PD-L1) treatment. The source of these receptors is a man in his 60s with urothelial cancer.

The gene calls are TRBV18 and TRBJ2-1; 10 bases align to TRBD2. The CDR3 totals 17 residues. V was pared by 0 bases and J by 8 bases, with 10 bases of the junction left unmatched. Germline-derived CDR1 and CDR2 are KGHSH and LQKENI. CDR3 sequence: CASSPPQRSGGVYEQFF. The CDR3 DNA sequence: TGTGCCAGCTCACCACCACAGCGGAGCGGGGGGGTGTATGAGCAGTTCTTC.

This chain links TRBV29-1 with TRBJ1-1, with D maybe TRBD1 (6 bases). The germline V gene encodes CDR1 SQVTM and CDR2 ANQGSEA. The CDR3 is made up of 12 amino acids. The ends were cut back, 4 bases at V and 2 bases at J, with 8 bases in the middle. CDR3 DNA sequence: TGCAGCGTTGTGGGGGCCAACACTGAAGCTTTCTTT. This gives the protein CSVVGANTEAFF. The full variable domain, its missing parts supplied by reference TRBV29-1 and TRBJ1-1, is SAVISQKPSRDICQRGTSLTIQCQVDSQVTMMFWYRQQPGQSLTLIATANQGSEATYESGFVIDKFPISRPNLTFSTLTVSNMSPEDSSIYLCSVVGANTEAFFGQGTRLTVV.

This clone was detected only once. The chain has TRBV7-2 and TRBJ1-2; D may be TRBD1 (5 bases). Per germline, CDR1 SGHTA and CDR2 FQGNSA. CDR3 length: 14 amino acids. V was shortened by 3 bases and J by 6 bases, with 14 bases between the two germline ends. In nucleotides, the CDR3 is TGTGCCAGCAGCTTTAGGTTAGGGGAGGATGGCTACACCTTC. Its protein product is CASSFRLGEDGYTF.

V usage is TRBV4-3 and J usage is TRBJ2-1; D not resolved. The CDR3 totals 16 residues. Trimming pared 1 base from V and 2 bases from J, leaving 12 bases between. Germline CDR1 is LGHNA and CDR2 is YSLEER. The chain's CDR3 is CASSQGGSDTYNEQFF. In DNA form, the CDR3 reads TGCGCCAGCAGCCAAGGAGGAAGCGATACCTACAATGAGCAGTTCTTC.

This sequence joins TRBV7-9 and TRBJ2-2; perhaps TRBD1 as D (5 bases). Germline values: CDR1 SEHNR, CDR2 FQNEAQ (reference sequence). V gave up 10 bases and J gave up 4 bases, with 13 bases separating them. The CDR3 runs to 13 residues. The CDR3 nucleotides read TGTGCCACCCAGGGTTCAGTCACCGGGGAGCTGTTTTTT. Protein: CATQGSVTGELFF.

The V call is TRBV7-2, the J call TRBJ2-7; 8 bases are shared with TRBD1. The CDR3 length is 15 residues. J lost 3 bases, V lost 4 bases, and 8 bases had no gene match. CDR1 and CDR2 (germline): SGHTA, FQGNSA. CDR3 amino acids: CASSSNVGQGYEQYF. DNA for the CDR3: TGTGCCAGCAGCTCCAACGTCGGACAGGGCTACGAGCAGTACTTC.

This clone appeared a single time. The chain joins TRBV7-2 to TRBJ2-3, with D tentatively TRBD1 (5 bases). This CDR3 has 14 amino acids. Germline V CDR1 and CDR2: SGHTA, FQGNSA. V was cut by 5 bases and J by 6 bases, with 15 bases left in between. CDR3 residues: CASSAGWTEDTQYF. The CDR3 bases are TGTGCCAGCAGCGCAGGGTGGACCGAGGATACGCAGTATTTT.

The CDR3 is CASSAGTGPGETQYF. CDR3 bases: TGTGCCAGCAGCGCCGGGACAGGACCTGGAGAGACCCAGTACTTC. The gene calls are TRBV9 and TRBJ2-5; 8 bases fit TRBD1. CDR3 length: 15 residues. V shed 3 bases and J 4 bases; nucleotides not matched to a gene: 8. Germline V gene lookup returns CDR1 SGDLS and CDR2 YYNGEE.

This clone was seen a single time. The V call is TRBV5-6, the J call TRBJ2-3, with D perhaps matching TRBD1 (6 bases). The germline gives CDR1 SGHDT, CDR2 YYEEEE. The V end lost 5 bases, the J end lost 1 base, and 8 bases lay between the germline ends. This CDR3 spans 13 amino acids. This CDR3 reads CASRRQGTDTQYF. As DNA, the CDR3 is TGTGCCAGCAGGCGACAGGGCACAGATACGCAGTATTTT. Looking up the rest from reference TRBV5-6 and TRBJ2-3 gives the full variable domain: DAGVTQSPTHLIKTRGQQVTLRCSPKSGHDTVSWYQQALGQGPQFIFQYYEEEERQRGNFPDRFSGHQFPNYSSELNVNALLLGDSALYLCASRRQGTDTQYFGPGTRLTVL.

The gene calls are TRBV6-4 and TRBJ2-3; TRBD2 agrees at 10 bases. The CDR3 loop spans 15 amino acids. V dropped 6 bases and J dropped 4; count of bases not matched to a gene: 7. From germline, CDR1 is MRHNA and CDR2 SNTAGT. CDR3 sequence reads: CASSPSGSPADTQYF. The CDR3 DNA is TGTGCCAGCAGCCCTAGCGGGAGTCCCGCAGATACGCAGTATTTT.

The chain carries TRBV9 and TRBJ2-7; 13 bases match TRBD2. Germline V gives CDR1 SGDLS, CDR2 YYNGEE. With V trimmed by 4 bases and J by 6 bases, 4 bases remained unmatched. CDR3 length equals 14 residues. The CDR3 loop is CASSTGLAGAEQYF. Here the CDR3 DNA reads TGTGCCAGCAGCACCGGACTAGCGGGGGCCGAGCAGTACTTC.

This clone has just one count. J is TRBJ2-7 and V is TRBV19; D is possibly TRBD1 (6 bases). CDR1 and CDR2 from the germline V gene are LNHDA and SQIVND (reference sequence). Trimming stripped 3 bases from V and 4 bases from J, with 10 bases between. The CDR3 contains 13 residues. The CDR3 reads CASSMDREYEQYF. The CDR3 DNA reads TGTGCCAGTAGTATGGACAGAGAATACGAGCAGTACTTC.

DNA of the CDR3: TGTGCCAGCAGCTTGAGCGGGAGGCTCCAAGAGACCCAGTACTTC. Amino acid sequence: CASSLSGRLQETQYF. The V gene is TRBV5-4, the J gene TRBJ2-5; 9 nucleotides align to TRBD2. This CDR3 comprises 15 residues. The V gene's germline CDR1 is SGHNT and CDR2 YYREEE (reference sequence). The trim removed 1 base at V and 1 base at J, leaving 2 bases unmatched.

The rearrangement links TRBV28 to TRBJ1-1; D remains ambiguous. Per germline, CDR1 MDHEN and CDR2 SYDVKM. This CDR3 spans 16 amino acids. Trimming shortened V by 2 bases and J by 4 bases, and 17 bases separated the two germline ends. CDR3 in amino acids: CASSLSPYAAATEAFF. The CDR3, as DNA: TGTGCCAGCAGTTTAAGCCCCTACGCGGCGGCCACTGAAGCTTTCTTT.